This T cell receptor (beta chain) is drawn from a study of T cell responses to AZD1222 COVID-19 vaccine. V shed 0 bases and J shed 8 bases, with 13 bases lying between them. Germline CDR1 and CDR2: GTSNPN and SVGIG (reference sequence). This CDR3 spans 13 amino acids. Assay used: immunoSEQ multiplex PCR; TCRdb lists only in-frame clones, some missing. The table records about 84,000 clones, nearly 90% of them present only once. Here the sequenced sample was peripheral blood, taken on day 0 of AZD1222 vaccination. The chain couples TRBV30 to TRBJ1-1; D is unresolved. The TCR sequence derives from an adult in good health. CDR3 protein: CAWSVAAPSEAFF. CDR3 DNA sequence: TGTGCCTGGAGTGTTGCAGCTCCCTCGGAAGCTTTCTTT.